This record looks at one TCR beta chain sequence and its context. With 10 bases removed from V and 8 bases from J, the gap between germline ends came to 20 bases. Germline-derived CDR1 and CDR2 are ENHRY and SYGVKD. The length of the CDR3 is 14 residues. The data derive from a study of cytomegalovirus exposure and HLA in healthy donors. Donors came from a validation cohort of over a hundred subjects, distinct from the first 666-subject cohort. TCRdb's copy holds only in-frame clones and misses some; the assay was immunoSEQ multiplex PCR. The table has more than 110,000 clones, just under 85% seen once.

V usage is TRBV10-3 and J usage is TRBJ1-4; the D gene is possibly TRBD1 (5 bases). The sequenced material came from PBMCs. This clonotype was sampled from a woman aged 30 to 39 in good health and CMV-seronegative. The DNA of the CDR3 is TGTGCCACTAGCGGGGGGGGGTCTGTCGAAAAACTGTTTTTT. Translating it yields CATSGGGSVEKLFF.